The TCR beta chain described here comes from a study of response to subunit inactivated influenza vaccine. Germline V gives CDR1 DFQATT, CDR2 SNEGSKA (reference sequence). This CDR3 region has 14 residues. With 0 bases removed from V and 8 bases from J, the gap between germline ends came to 14 bases. This clonotype was recorded at least ten times. TCRdb passed the RT-PCR reads through MiXCR, listing each CDR3 protein once. Among 500,000 to 550,000 distinct CDR3 sequences, 7.6% were seen once, and the ten largest hold 13%. Sequenced material: PBMCs from blood, taken less than 30 months after vaccination. The TCR comes from a man aged 45 to 70 who received an inactivated influenza vaccine. This chain connects TRBV20-1 to TRBJ2-1; D possibly uses TRBD1 or TRBD2 (5 bases each). The DNA of the CDR3 is TGCAGTGCTAGAGATGAGAGGGGTTGGGATGAGCAGTTCTTC. Amino acid sequence: CSARDERGWDEQFF.